Sequencing of this T cell receptor (beta chain) was carried out in a study of cytomegalovirus exposure and HLA in healthy donors. Deletions cut 3 bases from V and 6 bases from J, with 14 bases between. Germline CDR1 and CDR2: SGHVS and FNYEAQ. The CDR3 length is 14 residues. Sequencing used immunoSEQ multiplex PCR; TCRdb keeps in-frame clones, though not all of them. The sample has roughly 120,000 clones, roughly 91% seen once; the top ten hold 3% to 4%. This TCR was recovered from a young man in good health and CMV-seronegative. The source material was PBMCs. The rearrangement uses TRBV7-6 and TRBJ1-1; maybe TRBD1 (6 bases). The chain's CDR3 is CASSLQGRGAEAFF. Here the CDR3 DNA reads TGTGCCAGCAGCTTGCAGGGGAGGGGCGCTGAAGCTTTCTTT.